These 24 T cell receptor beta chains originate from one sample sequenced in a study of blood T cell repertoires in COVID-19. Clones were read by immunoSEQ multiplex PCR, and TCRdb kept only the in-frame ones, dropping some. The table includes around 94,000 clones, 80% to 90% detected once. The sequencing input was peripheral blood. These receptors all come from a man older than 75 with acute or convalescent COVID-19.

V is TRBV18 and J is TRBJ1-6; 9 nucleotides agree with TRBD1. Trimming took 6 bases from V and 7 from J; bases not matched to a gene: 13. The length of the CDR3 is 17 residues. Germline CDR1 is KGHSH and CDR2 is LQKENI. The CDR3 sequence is CASSGPGQGRRNSPLHF. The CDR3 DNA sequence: TGTGCCAGCTCGGGCCCGGGACAGGGAAGAAGAAATTCACCCCTCCACTTT. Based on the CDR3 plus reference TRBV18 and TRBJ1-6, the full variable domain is NAGVMQNPRHLVRRRGQEARLRCSPMKGHSHVYWYRQLPEEGLKFMVYLQKENIIDESGMPKERFSAEFPKEGPSILRIQQVVRGDSAAYFCASSGPGQGRRNSPLHFGNGTRLTVT.

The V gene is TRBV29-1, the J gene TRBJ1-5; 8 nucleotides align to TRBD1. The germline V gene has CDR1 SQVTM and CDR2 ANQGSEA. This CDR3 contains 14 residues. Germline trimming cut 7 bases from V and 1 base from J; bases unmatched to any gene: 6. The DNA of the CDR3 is TGCAGCGCATTAACAGGGGGAAGCAATCAGCCCCAGCATTTT. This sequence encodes CSALTGGSNQPQHF.

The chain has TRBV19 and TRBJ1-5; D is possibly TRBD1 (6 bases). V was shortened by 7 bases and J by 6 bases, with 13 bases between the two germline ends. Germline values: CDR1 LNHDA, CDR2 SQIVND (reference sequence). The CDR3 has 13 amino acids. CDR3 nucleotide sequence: TGTGCCAGTAATGGGGGGGCGGCTCAGCCCCAGCATTTT. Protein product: CASNGGAAQPQHF.

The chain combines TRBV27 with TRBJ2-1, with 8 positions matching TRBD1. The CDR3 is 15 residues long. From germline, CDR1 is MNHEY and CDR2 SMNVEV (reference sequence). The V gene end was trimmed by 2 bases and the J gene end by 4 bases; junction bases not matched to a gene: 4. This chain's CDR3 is CASSLQDREYNEQFF. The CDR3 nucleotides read TGTGCCAGCAGTTTACAGGACAGGGAATACAATGAGCAGTTCTTC.

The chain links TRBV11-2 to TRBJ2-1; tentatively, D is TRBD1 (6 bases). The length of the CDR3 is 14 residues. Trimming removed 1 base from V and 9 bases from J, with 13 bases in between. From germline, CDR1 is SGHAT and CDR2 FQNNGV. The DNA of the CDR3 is TGTGCCAGCAGCTTAGCCCAGGGGTGGAGTGAGCAGTTCTTC. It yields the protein CASSLAQGWSEQFF. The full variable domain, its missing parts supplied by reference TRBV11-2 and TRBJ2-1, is EAGVAQSPRYKIIEKRQSVAFWCNPISGHATLYWYQQILGQGPKLLIQFQNNGVVDDSQLPKDRFSAERLKGVDSTLKIQPAKLEDSAVYLCASSLAQGWSEQFFGPGTRLTVL.

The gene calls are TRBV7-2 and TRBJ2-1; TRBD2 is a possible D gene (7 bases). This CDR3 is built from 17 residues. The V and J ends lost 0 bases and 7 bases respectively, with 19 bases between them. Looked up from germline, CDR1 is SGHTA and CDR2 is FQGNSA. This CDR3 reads CASSLAGGGSAGNEQFF. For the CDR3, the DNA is TGTGCCAGCAGCTTAGCGGGGGGCGGGAGCGCGGGGAATGAGCAGTTCTTC.

CDR3 loop: CASRAHGELFF. CDR3 DNA sequence: TGTGCCAGTAGGGCCCACGGGGAGCTGTTTTTT. V usage is TRBV19 and J usage is TRBJ2-2; D ambiguous. Germline values: CDR1 LNHDA, CDR2 SQIVND (reference sequence). The CDR3 runs to 11 residues. V lost 6 bases to trimming and J lost 7 bases, with 6 bases between them.

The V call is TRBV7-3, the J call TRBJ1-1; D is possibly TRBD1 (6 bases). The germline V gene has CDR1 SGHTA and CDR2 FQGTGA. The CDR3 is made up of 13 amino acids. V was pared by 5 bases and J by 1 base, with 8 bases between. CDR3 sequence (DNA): TGTGCCAGCAGCCTGACAGGGAACACTGAAGCTTTCTTT. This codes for CASSLTGNTEAFF.

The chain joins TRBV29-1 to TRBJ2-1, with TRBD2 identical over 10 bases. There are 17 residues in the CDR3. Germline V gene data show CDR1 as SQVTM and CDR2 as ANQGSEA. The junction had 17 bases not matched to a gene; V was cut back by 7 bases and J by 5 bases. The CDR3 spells CSDRGASGSRMHNEQFF. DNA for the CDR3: TGCAGCGACCGGGGGGCTAGCGGGAGTCGAATGCACAATGAGCAGTTCTTC.

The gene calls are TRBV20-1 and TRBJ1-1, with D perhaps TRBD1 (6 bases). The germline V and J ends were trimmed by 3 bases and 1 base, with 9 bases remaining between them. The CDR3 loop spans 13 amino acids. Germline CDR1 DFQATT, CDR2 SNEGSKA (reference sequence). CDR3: CSASGQQNTEAFF. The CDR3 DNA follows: TGCAGTGCTAGTGGACAGCAGAACACTGAAGCTTTCTTT.

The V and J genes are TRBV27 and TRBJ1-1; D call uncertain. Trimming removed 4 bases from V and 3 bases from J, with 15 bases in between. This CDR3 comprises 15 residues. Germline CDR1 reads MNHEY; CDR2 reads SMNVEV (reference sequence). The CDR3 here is CASSSRLGSHTEAFF. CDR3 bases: TGTGCCAGCAGTTCCAGGTTAGGCAGTCACACTGAAGCTTTCTTT.

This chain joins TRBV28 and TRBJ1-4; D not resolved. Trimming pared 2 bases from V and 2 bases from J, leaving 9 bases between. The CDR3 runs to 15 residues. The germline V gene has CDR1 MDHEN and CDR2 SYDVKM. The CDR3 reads CASSLAGGTNEKLFF. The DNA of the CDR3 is TGTGCCAGCAGTTTAGCCGGCGGGACTAATGAAAAACTGTTTTTT.

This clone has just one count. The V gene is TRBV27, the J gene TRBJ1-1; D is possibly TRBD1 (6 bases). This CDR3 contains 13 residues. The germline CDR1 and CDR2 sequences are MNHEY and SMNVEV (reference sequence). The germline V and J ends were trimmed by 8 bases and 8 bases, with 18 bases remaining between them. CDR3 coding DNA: TGTGCCAGCTGGAAAGGGGGACGGACGGAAGCTTTCTTT. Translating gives CASWKGGRTEAFF.

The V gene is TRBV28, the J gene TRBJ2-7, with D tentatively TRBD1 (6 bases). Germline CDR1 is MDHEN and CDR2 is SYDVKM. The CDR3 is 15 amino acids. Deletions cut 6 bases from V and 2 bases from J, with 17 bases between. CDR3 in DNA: TGTGCCAGCAGCCCTACAGGGTTTCAGGCCTACGAGCAGTACTTC. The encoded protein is CASSPTGFQAYEQYF.

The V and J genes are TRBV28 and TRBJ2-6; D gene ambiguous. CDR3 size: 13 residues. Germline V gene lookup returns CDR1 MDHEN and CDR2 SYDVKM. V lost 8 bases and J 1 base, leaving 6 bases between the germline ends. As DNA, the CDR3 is TGTGCCAGCGGGCTTTCTGGGGCCAACGTCCTGACTTTC. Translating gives CASGLSGANVLTF. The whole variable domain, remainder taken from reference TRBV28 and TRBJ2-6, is DVKVTQSSRYLVKRTGEKVFLECVQDMDHENMFWYRQDPGLGLRLIYFSYDVKMKEKGDIPEGYSVSREKKERFSLILESASTNQTSMYLCASGLSGANVLTFGAGSRLTVL.

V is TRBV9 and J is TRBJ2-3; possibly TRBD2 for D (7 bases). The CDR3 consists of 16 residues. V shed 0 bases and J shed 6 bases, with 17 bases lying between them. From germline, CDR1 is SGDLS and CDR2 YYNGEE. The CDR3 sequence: CASSVATGTTGDTQYF. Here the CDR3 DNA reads TGTGCCAGCAGCGTAGCTACAGGGACTACAGGTGATACGCAGTATTTT.

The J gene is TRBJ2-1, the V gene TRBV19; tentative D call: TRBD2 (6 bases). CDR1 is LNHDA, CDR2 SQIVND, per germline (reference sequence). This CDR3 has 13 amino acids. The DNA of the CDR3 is TGTGCTGCAAGGAGGGTAGGAGGCAATGAGCAGTTCTTC. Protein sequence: CAARRVGGNEQFF.

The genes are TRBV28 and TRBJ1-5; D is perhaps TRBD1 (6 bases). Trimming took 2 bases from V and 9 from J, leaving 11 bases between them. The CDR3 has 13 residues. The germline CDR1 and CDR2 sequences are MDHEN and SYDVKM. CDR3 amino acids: CASSLPGVVPQHF. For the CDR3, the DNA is TGTGCCAGCAGTTTACCAGGGGTGGTGCCCCAGCATTTT.

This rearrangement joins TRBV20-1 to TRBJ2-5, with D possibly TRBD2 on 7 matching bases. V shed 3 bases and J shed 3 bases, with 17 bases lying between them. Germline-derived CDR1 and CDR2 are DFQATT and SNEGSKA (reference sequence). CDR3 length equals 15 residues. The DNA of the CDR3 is TGCAGTGCTAGTGGAGGGGGGGGCCTAGAAGAGACCCAGTACTTC. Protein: CSASGGGGLEETQYF.

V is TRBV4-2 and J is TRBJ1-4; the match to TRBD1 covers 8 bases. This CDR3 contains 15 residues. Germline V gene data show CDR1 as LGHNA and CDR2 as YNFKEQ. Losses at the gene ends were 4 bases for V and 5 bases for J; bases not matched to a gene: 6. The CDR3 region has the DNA TGTGCCAGCAGCCTACTGACAGGGGAGAATGAAAAACTGTTTTTT. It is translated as CASSLLTGENEKLFF.

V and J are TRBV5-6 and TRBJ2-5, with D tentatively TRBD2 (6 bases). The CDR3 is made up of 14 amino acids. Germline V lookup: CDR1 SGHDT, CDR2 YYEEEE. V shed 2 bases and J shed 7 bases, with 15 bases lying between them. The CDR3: CASSFGGREGTQYF. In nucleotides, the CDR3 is TGTGCCAGCAGCTTCGGGGGTCGCGAAGGGACCCAGTACTTC.

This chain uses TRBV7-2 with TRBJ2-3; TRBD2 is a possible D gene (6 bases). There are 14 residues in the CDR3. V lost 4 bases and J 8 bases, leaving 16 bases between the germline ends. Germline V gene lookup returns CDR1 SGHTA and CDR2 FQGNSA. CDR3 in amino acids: CASSSKTRESTQYF. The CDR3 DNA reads TGTGCCAGCAGCTCCAAGACACGGGAGAGTACGCAGTATTTT.

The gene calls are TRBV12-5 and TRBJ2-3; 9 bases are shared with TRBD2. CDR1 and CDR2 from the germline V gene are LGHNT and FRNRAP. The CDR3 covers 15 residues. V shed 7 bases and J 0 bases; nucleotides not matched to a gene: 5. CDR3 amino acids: CASAAGGFSTDTQYF. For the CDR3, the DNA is TGTGCTAGTGCAGCGGGGGGCTTTAGCACAGATACGCAGTATTTT.

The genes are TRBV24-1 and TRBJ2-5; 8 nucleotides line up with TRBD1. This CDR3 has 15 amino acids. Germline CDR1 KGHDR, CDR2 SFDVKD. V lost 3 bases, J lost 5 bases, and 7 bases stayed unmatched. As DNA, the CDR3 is TGTGCCACCAGTGATGTCGGACAGGGTTCGGAGACCCAGTACTTC. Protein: CATSDVGQGSETQYF.